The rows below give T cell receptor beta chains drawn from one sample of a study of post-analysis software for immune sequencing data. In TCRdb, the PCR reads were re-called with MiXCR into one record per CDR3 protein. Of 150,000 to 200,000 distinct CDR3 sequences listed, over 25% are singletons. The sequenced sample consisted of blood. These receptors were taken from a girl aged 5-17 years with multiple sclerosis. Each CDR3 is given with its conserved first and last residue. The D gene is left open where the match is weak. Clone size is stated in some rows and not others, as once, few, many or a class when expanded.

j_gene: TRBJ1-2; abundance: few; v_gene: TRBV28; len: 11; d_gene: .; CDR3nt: TGTGCCAGCAGTTTTACCTATGGCTACACCTTC; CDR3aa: CASSFTYGYTF
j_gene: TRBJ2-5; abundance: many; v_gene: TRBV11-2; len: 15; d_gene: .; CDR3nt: TGTGCCAGCAGCTTCTTGGCGGCCGCTCGGGAGACCCAGTACTTC; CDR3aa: CASSFLAAARETQYF
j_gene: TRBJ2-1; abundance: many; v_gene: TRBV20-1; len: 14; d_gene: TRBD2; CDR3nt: TGCAGTGCTAGGATACTAGCGGGAGAGTATGAGCAGTTCTTC; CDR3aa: CSARILAGEYEQFF
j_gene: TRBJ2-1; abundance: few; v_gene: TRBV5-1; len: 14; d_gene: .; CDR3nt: TGCGCCAGCACCGACGGAGGGTCCTACAATGAGCAGTTCTTC; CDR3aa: CASTDGGSYNEQFF
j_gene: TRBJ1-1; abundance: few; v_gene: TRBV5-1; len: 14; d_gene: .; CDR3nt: TGCGCCAGCAGCTTGGTACTGGCTGGGACTGAAGCTTTCTTT; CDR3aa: CASSLVLAGTEAFF
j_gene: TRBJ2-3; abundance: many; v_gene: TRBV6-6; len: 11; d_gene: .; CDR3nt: TGTGCCAGCAGTTACTCAGATACGCAGTATTTT; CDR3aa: CASSYSDTQYF
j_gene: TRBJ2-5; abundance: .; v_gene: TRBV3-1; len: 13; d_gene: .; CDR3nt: TGTGCCGGCAGAATGGACGGGAAAGAGACCCAGTACTTC; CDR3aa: CAGRMDGKETQYF
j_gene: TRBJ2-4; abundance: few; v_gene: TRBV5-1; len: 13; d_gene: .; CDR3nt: TGCGCCAGCAGGAGGGACGGGGGAAACATTCAGTACTTC; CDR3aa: CASRRDGGNIQYF
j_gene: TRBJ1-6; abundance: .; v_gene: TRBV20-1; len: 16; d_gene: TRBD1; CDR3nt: TGCAGTGTTACATTGACAGGGGGCTCCTATAATTCACCCCTCCACTTT; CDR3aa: CSVTLTGGSYNSPLHF
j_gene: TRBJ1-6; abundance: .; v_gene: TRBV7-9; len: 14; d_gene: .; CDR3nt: TGTGCCAGCAGCTTATCTGGTTTGAATTCACCCCTCCACTTT; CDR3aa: CASSLSGLNSPLHF
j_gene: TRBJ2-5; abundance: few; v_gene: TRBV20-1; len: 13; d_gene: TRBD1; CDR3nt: TGCAGTGCAAGTAACAGGGGGCGAAAGACCCAGTACTTC; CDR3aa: CSASNRGRKTQYF
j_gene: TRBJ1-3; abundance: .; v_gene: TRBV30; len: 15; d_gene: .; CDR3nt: TGTGCCTGGAGTGGACAGCCCTACTCTGGAAACACCATATATTTT; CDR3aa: CAWSGQPYSGNTIYF
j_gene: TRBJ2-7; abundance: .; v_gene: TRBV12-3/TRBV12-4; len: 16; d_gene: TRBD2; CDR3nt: TGTGCCAGCAGTTTACCTAGCGGGCTCAACAGTCACGAGCAGTACTTC; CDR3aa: CASSLPSGLNSHEQYF
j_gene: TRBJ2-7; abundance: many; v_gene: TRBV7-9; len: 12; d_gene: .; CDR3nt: TGCGCCAGCAGTTTTAGCGGCTACGAGCAGTACTTC; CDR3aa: CASSFSGYEQYF
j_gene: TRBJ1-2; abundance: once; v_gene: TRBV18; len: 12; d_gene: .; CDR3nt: TGTGCCAACTCACCGGGGGAGTATGGCTACACCTTC; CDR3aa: CANSPGEYGYTF
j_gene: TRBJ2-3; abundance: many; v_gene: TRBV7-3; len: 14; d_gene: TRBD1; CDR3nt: TGTGCCAGCAGCTCGACAGGGAGCACAGATACGCAGTATTTT; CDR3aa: CASSSTGSTDTQYF
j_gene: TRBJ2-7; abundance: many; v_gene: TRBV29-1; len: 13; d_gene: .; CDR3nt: TGCAGCGTTGAGGGTAGGGAAGGCTACGAGCAGTACTTC; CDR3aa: CSVEGREGYEQYF
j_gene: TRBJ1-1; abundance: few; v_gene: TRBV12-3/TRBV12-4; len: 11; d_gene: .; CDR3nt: TGTGCCAGCAGTTTAGGTCAAGAAGCTTTCTTT; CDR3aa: CASSLGQEAFF
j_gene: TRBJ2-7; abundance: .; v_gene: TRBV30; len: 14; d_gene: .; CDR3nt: TGTGCCTGGAGCCTATCCAGCGTTTACTACGAGCAGTACTTC; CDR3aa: CAWSLSSVYYEQYF
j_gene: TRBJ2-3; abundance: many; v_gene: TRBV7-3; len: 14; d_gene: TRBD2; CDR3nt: TGTGCCAGCAGCGCGGAGACTAGCTGGGATACGCAGTATTTT; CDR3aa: CASSAETSWDTQYF
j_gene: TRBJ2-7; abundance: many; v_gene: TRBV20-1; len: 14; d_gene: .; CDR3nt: TGCAGTGCCCCTATCGGACCTAGGGTCTACGAGCAGTACTTC; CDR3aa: CSAPIGPRVYEQYF
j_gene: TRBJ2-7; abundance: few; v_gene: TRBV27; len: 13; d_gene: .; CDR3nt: TGTGCCAGCACAAGCCGGGTCACCTACGAGCAGTACTTC; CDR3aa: CASTSRVTYEQYF
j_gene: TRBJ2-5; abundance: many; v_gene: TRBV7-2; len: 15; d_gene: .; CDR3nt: TGTGCCAGCAGCTTAAGCCAGGGGGGCCAAGAGACCCAGTACTTC; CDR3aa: CASSLSQGGQETQYF
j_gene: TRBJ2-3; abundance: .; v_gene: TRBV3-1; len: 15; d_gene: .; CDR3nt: TGTGCCAGCAGCCCCCGGGGGCGTCGCGAAGATACGCAGTATTTT; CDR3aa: CASSPRGRREDTQYF
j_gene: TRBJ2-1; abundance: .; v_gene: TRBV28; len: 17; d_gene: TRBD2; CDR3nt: TGTGCCAGCAGTATTATGGGACTAGCGGGAGCTTTCAATGAGCAGTTCTTC; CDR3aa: CASSIMGLAGAFNEQFF
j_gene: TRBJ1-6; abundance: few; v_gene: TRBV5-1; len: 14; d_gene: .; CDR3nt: .; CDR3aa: CASSWGEGSSPPHF
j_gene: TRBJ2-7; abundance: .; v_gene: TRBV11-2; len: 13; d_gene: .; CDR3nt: TGTGCCAGCATCCCCTCAACCGGCTACGAGCAGTACTTC; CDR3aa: CASIPSTGYEQYF
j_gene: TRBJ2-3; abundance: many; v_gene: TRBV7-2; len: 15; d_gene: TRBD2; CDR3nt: TGTGCCAGCAGCTTAAGAACTAGCGGGGTAGATACGCAGTATTTT; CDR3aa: CASSLRTSGVDTQYF
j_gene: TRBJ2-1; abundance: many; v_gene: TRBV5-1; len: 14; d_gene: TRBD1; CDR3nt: TGCGCCAGCAGAGGGACAGGGGTCGAGAATGAGCAGTTCTTC; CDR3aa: CASRGTGVENEQFF